This TCR beta chain was recorded in a study of T cells after somatic rescue of genetic block. Libraries were prepared by immunoSEQ multiplex PCR; TCRdb keeps only in-frame clonotypes and omits some of them. The data show around 64,000 clones, about 91% seen once. Germline-derived CDR1 and CDR2 are SNHLY and FYNNEI. The length of the CDR3 is 14 residues. V dropped 6 bases and J dropped 5; count of bases not matched to a gene: 4. The receptor was derived from a man in his forties. The V gene is TRBV2, the J gene TRBJ2-7; TRBD2 matches 13 bases. Sequencing input: peripheral blood mononuclear cells (PBMCs). The CDR3 loop reads CASRLGLAGNEQYF. The CDR3 bases are TGTGCCAGCAGGCTGGGACTAGCGGGGAACGAGCAGTACTTC.